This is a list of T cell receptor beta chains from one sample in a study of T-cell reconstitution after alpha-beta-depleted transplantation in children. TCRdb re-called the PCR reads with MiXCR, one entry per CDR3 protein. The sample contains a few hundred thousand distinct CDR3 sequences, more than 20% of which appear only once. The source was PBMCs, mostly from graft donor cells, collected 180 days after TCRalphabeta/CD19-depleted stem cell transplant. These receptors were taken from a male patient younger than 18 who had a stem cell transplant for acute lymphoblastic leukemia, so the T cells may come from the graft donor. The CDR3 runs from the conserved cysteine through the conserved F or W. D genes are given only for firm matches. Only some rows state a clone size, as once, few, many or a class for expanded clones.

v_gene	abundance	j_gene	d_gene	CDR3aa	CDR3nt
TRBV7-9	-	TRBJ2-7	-	CASKWAGSPYEQYF	TGTGCCAGCAAGTGGGCCGGGTCTCCCTACGAGCAGTACTTC
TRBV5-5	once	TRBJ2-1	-	CASSLGGFPRDEQFF	TGTGCCAGCAGCTTGGGGGGTTTCCCGCGGGATGAGCAGTTCTTC
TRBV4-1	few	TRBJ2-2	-	CASSRLLTGELFF	TGCGCCAGCAGCCGCTTACTCACCGGGGAGCTGTTTTTT
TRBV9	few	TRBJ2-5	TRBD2	CASSTGGTSGRRETQYF	TGTGCCAGCAGCACAGGAGGGACTAGCGGAAGACGGGAGACCCAGTACTTC
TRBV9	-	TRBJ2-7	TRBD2	CASSVGGLAGVQSYEQYF	TGTGCCAGCAGCGTAGGGGGACTAGCGGGGGTTCAATCCTACGAGCAGTACTTC
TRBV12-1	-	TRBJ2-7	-	CASSFEGSVSYEQYF	TGTGCCAGCAGCTTTGAAGGCAGTGTCTCCTACGAGCAGTACTTC
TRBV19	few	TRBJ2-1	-	CASRGAYNEQFF	TGTGCCAGTAGAGGGGCCTACAATGAGCAGTTCTTC
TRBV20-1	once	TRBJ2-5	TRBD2	CSARKRTSGRRETQYF	TGCAGTGCTAGAAAACGGACTAGCGGGAGAAGGGAGACCCAGTACTTC
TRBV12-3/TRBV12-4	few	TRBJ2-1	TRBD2	CASSSSGGSVKQFF	TGTGCCAGCAGTTCTAGCGGGGGGTCAGTCAAGCAGTTCTTC
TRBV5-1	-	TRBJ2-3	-	CASSWQGADTQYF	TGCGCCAGCAGCTGGCAAGGGGCAGATACGCAGTATTTT
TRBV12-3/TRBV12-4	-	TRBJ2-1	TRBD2	CASRSPSGAGYEQFF	TGTGCCAGCAGGTCTCCTAGCGGGGCAGGGTATGAGCAGTTCTTC
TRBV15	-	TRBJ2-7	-	CATSPYKRPYEQYF	TGTGCCACCAGCCCCTATAAAAGACCCTACGAGCAGTACTTC
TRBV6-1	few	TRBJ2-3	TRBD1	CASSEPGTVTDTQYF	TGTGCCAGCAGTGAACCCGGGACAGTGACAGATACGCAGTATTTT
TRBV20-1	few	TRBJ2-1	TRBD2	CSAATSGRRYNEQFF	TGCAGTGCTGCGACTAGCGGGAGGAGATACAATGAGCAGTTCTTC
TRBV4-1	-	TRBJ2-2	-	CASSQEGGLSTGELFF	TGCGCCAGCAGCCAAGAAGGGGGGCTCTCCACCGGGGAGCTGTTTTTT
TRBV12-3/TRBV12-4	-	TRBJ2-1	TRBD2	CASSFGLGLSTSYNEQFF	TGTGCCAGCAGTTTTGGACTAGGGCTGAGTACGTCCTACAATGAGCAGTTCTTC
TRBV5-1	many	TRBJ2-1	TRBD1	CASSLAGGLYEQFF	TGCGCCAGCAGCTTGGCAGGGGGCCTTTATGAGCAGTTCTTC
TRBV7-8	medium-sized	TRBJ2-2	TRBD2	CASSLVGTSRNTGELFF	TGTGCCAGCAGCTTAGTGGGGACTAGCAGAAACACCGGGGAGCTGTTTTTT
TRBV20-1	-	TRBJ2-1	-	CSARRAGLEQFF	TGCAGTGCCCGAAGGGCTGGACTTGAGCAGTTCTTC
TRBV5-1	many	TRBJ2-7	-	CASSLGSGPYEQYF	TGCGCCAGCAGCTTGGGGTCAGGGCCCTACGAGCAGTACTTC
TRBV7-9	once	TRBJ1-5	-	CASSLEAGVRQPQHF	TGTGCCAGCAGCTTAGAAGCCGGGGTGCGGCAGCCCCAGCATTTT
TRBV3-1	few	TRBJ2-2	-	CASSQPAGYTGELFF	TGTGCCAGCAGCCAGCCTGCAGGCTACACCGGGGAGCTGTTTTTT
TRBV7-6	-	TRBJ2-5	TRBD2	CASSLGSGGPVETQYF	TGTGCCAGCAGCCTAGGTTCGGGAGGGCCCGTAGAGACCCAGTACTTC
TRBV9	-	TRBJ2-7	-	CASSAQASEQYF	TGTGCCAGCAGCGCTCAGGCCTCAGAGCAGTACTTC
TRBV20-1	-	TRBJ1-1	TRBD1	CSARTGGNTEAFF	TGCAGTGCGCGGACAGGGGGCAACACTGAAGCTTTCTTT
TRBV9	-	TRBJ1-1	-	CASSPHVAMNTEAFF	TGTGCCAGCAGCCCCCATGTCGCCATGAACACTGAAGCTTTCTTT
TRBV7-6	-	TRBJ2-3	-	CASSLTAGADGTDTQYF	TGTGCCAGCAGCTTGACAGCGGGTGCTGATGGCACAGATACGCAGTATTTT
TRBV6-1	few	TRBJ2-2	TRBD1	CASTGTGTAGELFF	TGTGCCAGCACCGGGACAGGGACGGCCGGGGAGCTGTTTTTT
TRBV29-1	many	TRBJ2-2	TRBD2	CSVVSGLTNTGELFF	TGCAGCGTTGTTTCGGGACTAACGAACACCGGGGAGCTGTTTTTT
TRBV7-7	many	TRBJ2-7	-	CASSLAEADEQYF	TGTGCCAGCAGCTTAGCTGAGGCCGACGAGCAGTACTTC
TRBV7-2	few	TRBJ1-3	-	CASSLGSSSGNTIYF	TGTGCCAGCAGCCTGGGGTCGAGCTCTGGAAACACCATATATTTT
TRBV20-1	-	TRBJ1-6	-	CSARDRRTANNSPLHF	TGCAGTGCTAGAGATAGACGGACAGCAAACAATTCACCCCTCCACTTT
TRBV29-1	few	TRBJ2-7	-	CSALRPDYEQYF	TGCAGCGCCCTGAGACCGGACTACGAGCAGTACTTC
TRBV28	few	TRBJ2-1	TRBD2	CASSLASSGSKNEQFF	TGTGCCAGCAGTTTAGCCTCTAGCGGGAGCAAAAATGAGCAGTTCTTC
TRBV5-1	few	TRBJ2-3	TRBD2	CASSFFPQRGVLDTQYF	TGCGCCAGCAGCTTCTTCCCCCAGCGGGGGGTCCTTGATACGCAGTATTTT
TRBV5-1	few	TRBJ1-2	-	CASSLSAGDYGYTF	TGCGCCAGCAGCTTATCCGCCGGAGACTATGGCTACACCTTC
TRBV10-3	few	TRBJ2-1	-	CASIDWAYNEQFF	TGTGCCAGTATAGATTGGGCCTACAATGAGCAGTTCTTC